These 31 T cell receptor beta chains originate from one sample sequenced in a study of blood T cell repertoires in COVID-19. Generated by immunoSEQ multiplex PCR, the TCRdb table keeps only in-frame clones and is missing some. The sample holds 200,000 to 250,000 clones, more than 65% seen once. Material for sequencing was peripheral blood. Receptors originate from a woman at least 80 years old with acute or convalescent COVID-19.

This rearrangement joins TRBV19 to TRBJ2-7, with a tentative D call TRBD2 (5 bases). The length of the CDR3 is 14 residues. The ends were cut back, 5 bases at V and 6 bases at J, with 17 bases in the middle. The germline V gene has CDR1 LNHDA and CDR2 SQIVND (reference sequence). The CDR3 loop reads CASSLPGERVEQYF. CDR3 bases: TGTGCCAGTAGTCTCCCCGGGGAACGGGTCGAGCAGTACTTC.

The gene calls are TRBV27 and TRBJ2-1; 7 nucleotides agree with TRBD2. Trimming removed 1 base from V and 6 bases from J; junction bases left unmatched: 9. Germline CDR1 and CDR2: MNHEY and SMNVEV (reference sequence). This CDR3 region has 16 residues. The DNA of the CDR3 is TGTGCCAGCAGTTTATTCGAGGGAGGGATTGTCAATGAGCAGTTCTTC. Encoded protein: CASSLFEGGIVNEQFF.

The V gene is TRBV6-5, the J gene TRBJ1-2; tentatively, D is TRBD1 (5 bases). V gave up 7 bases and J gave up 0 bases, with 15 bases separating them. This CDR3 is 15 amino acids long. Germline V gene lookup returns CDR1 MNHEY and CDR2 SVGAGI. CDR3 in amino acids: CASKRGDGANYGYTF. In DNA, the CDR3 is TGTGCCAGCAAACGGGGGGACGGAGCTAACTATGGCTACACCTTC.

The chain combines TRBV2 with TRBJ2-1; perhaps TRBD1 as D (7 bases). In germline, CDR1 is SNHLY, CDR2 FYNNEI. The CDR3 contains 15 residues. The germline V and J ends were trimmed by 2 bases and 8 bases, with 16 bases remaining between them. The CDR3 DNA reads as TGTGCCAGCAGTGAACTAGCGCAGGGGGTGGATGAGCAGTTCTTC. This encodes CASSELAQGVDEQFF.

The V gene is TRBV7-3, the J gene TRBJ1-1, with 7 positions matching TRBD1. Germline-derived CDR1 and CDR2 are SGHTA and FQGTGA. This CDR3 region has 13 residues. The V segment lost 4 bases and the J segment 6 bases; nucleotides outside the gene matches: 5. CDR3 coding DNA: TGTGCCAGCAGCTCGACAGGGTACGCTGAAGCTTTCTTT. Protein: CASSSTGYAEAFF. Full variable domain (missing parts from reference TRBV7-3 and TRBJ1-1): GAGVSQTPSNKVTEKGKYVELRCDPISGHTALYWYRQSLGQGPEFLIYFQGTGAADDSGLPNDRFFAVRPEGSVSTLKIQRTERGDSAVYLCASSSTGYAEAFFGQGTRLTVV.

This rearrangement joins TRBV7-9 to TRBJ2-7, with a weak D call TRBD1 (6 bases). The CDR3 covers 12 residues. The V and J ends lost 5 bases and 3 bases respectively, with 8 bases between them. CDR1 and CDR2 from the germline V gene are SEHNR and FQNEAQ (reference sequence). Here the CDR3 reads CASSKDSYEQYF. For the CDR3, the DNA is TGTGCCAGCAGCAAGGACAGCTACGAGCAGTACTTC. The variable domain in full, completed from reference TRBV7-9 and TRBJ2-7, reads DTGVSQNPRHKITKRGQNVTFRCDPISEHNRLYWYRQTLGQGPEFLTYFQNEAQLEKSRLLSDRFSAERPKGSFSTLEIQRTEQGDSAMYLCASSKDSYEQYFGPGTRLTVT.

This sequence joins TRBV5-1 and TRBJ2-3; D is possibly TRBD2 (7 bases). CDR3 size: 15 residues. Germline V lookup: CDR1 SGHRS, CDR2 YFSETQ. The V end lost 5 bases, the J end lost 3 bases, and 16 bases lay between the germline ends. CDR3 amino acids: CASSEGGRPTDTQYF. CDR3 sequence (DNA): TGCGCCAGCAGTGAGGGGGGGCGCCCGACAGATACGCAGTATTTT.

The chain has TRBV28 and TRBJ1-1; weak D call: TRBD1 (6 bases). The CDR3 spans 14 residues. V lost 3 bases to trimming and J lost 0 bases, with 8 bases between them. Per the germline V gene, CDR1 is MDHEN and CDR2 is SYDVKM. As DNA, the CDR3 is TGTGCCAGCAGTTTGGCAGGGGTGAACACTGAAGCTTTCTTT. It codes for CASSLAGVNTEAFF.

The chain is built from TRBV24-1 and TRBJ1-5; a weak D match, TRBD1 (5 bases). Germline values: CDR1 KGHDR, CDR2 SFDVKD. CDR3 length equals 14 residues. V was pared by 5 bases and J by 0 bases, with 7 bases between. CDR3 sequence (DNA): TGTGCCACCAGTGCAGGGTATAGCAATCAGCCCCAGCATTTT. Protein sequence: CATSAGYSNQPQHF.

This chain uses TRBV7-9 with TRBJ1-2; D uncertain. The CDR3 is 15 residues long. Trimming removed 0 bases at V and 1 base at J, with 9 bases between. Germline assignment: CDR1 SEHNR and CDR2 FQNEAQ (reference sequence). The CDR3 DNA reads TGTGCCAGCAGCTTAGCGGAGGGCGTTAACTATGGCTACACCTTC. This codes for CASSLAEGVNYGYTF.

The chain is built from TRBV6-1 and TRBJ1-2; perhaps TRBD1 as D (6 bases). This CDR3 has 14 residues. The germline CDR1 and CDR2 sequences are MNHNS and SASEGT. The ends were cut back, 1 base at V and 8 bases at J, with 14 bases in the middle. CDR3 amino acids: CASSEVSQGGGYTF. CDR3 nucleotides: TGTGCCAGCAGTGAAGTATCACAGGGCGGCGGCTACACCTTC.

V usage is TRBV7-2 and J usage is TRBJ2-2; 11 nucleotides match TRBD2. This CDR3 has 16 residues. Trimming removed 5 bases from V and 5 bases from J; junction bases left unmatched: 7. Germline CDR1 is SGHTA and CDR2 is FQGNSA. DNA of the CDR3: TGTGCCAGCAGCCTTAGCGGGGGGGCCGTTACCGGGGAGCTGTTTTTT. This encodes CASSLSGGAVTGELFF.

The rearrangement links TRBV2 to TRBJ1-3, with TRBD1 as a possible D gene (6 bases). Trimming cost V 4 bases and J 2 bases, with 12 bases left between them. CDR3 size: 15 residues. Germline CDR1 reads SNHLY; CDR2 reads FYNNEI. CDR3 in amino acids: CASSAQGLPGNTIYF. The CDR3 DNA sequence: TGTGCCAGCAGTGCTCAGGGGCTCCCTGGAAACACCATATATTTT.

The chain recombines TRBV6-5 with TRBJ1-1, with 7 bases lining up with TRBD1. Germline V gene data show CDR1 as MNHEY and CDR2 as SVGAGI. The trim removed 5 bases at V and 1 base at J, leaving 4 bases unmatched. The CDR3 runs to 14 residues. The DNA of the CDR3 is TGTGCCAGCAGTCCTGGGACAGCGAACACTGAAGCTTTCTTT. Amino acids: CASSPGTANTEAFF.

The rearrangement links TRBV3-1 (or the pseudogene TRBV3-2) to TRBJ1-2; D gene unclear. The germline V gene has CDR1 LGHDT and CDR2 YNNKEL (reference sequence). This CDR3 region has 14 residues. V lost 1 base, J lost 4 bases, and 10 bases lay in between. This CDR3 reads CASSQGFTSYGYTF. The CDR3 coding sequence is TGTGCCAGCAGCCAAGGATTCACAAGCTATGGCTACACCTTC.

V usage is TRBV28 and J usage is TRBJ2-3; 7 bases agree with TRBD2. The CDR3 runs 15 residues. Per the germline V gene, CDR1 is MDHEN and CDR2 is SYDVKM. After removal of 8 bases from V and 2 bases from J, the junction contained 10 bases not matched to a gene. CDR3 in DNA: TGTGCCAGCTCGGGGGGTGGGTCGTTCACAGATACGCAGTATTTT. Its protein is CASSGGGSFTDTQYF. The whole variable domain, filled in from reference TRBV28 and TRBJ2-3, reads DVKVTQSSRYLVKRTGEKVFLECVQDMDHENMFWYRQDPGLGLRLIYFSYDVKMKEKGDIPEGYSVSREKKERFSLILESASTNQTSMYLCASSGGGSFTDTQYFGPGTRLTVL.

The gene calls are TRBV12-3 or TRBV12-4 and TRBJ1-5, with D tentatively TRBD1 (5 bases). CDR3 length: 13 residues. V lost 4 bases and J lost 5, with 9 bases in between. Here the CDR3 DNA reads TGTGCCAGCAGTTCGACGACAGATCAGCCCCAGCATTTT. Translated, it gives CASSSTTDQPQHF.

This clone came up once. The chain couples TRBV7-2 to TRBJ2-4, with 14 bases identical to TRBD2. Germline CDR1 SGHTA, CDR2 FQGNSA. The CDR3 length is 16 residues. J gave up 8 bases and V 5 bases, and 8 bases lay outside the gene matches. The CDR3, as DNA: TGTGCCAGCAGCCCCCAGACTAGCGGGGGGGCCGACATTCAGTACTTC. Residues: CASSPQTSGGADIQYF. Full variable domain (missing parts from reference TRBV7-2 and TRBJ2-4): GAGVSQSPSNKVTEKGKDVELRCDPISGHTALYWYRQSLGQGLEFLIYFQGNSAPDKSGLPSDRFSAERTGGSVSTLTIQRTQQEDSAVYLCASSPQTSGGADIQYFGAGTRLSVL.

V and J are TRBV12-3 or TRBV12-4 and TRBJ1-4; possible D gene TRBD1, 6 bases. The CDR3 totals 13 residues. V dropped 2 bases and J dropped 8 bases, with 9 bases sitting between them. The CDR3, as DNA: TGTGCCAGCAGTTTATATGGGGGCGAAAAACTGTTTTTT. Translation: CASSLYGGEKLFF.

This clone occurred a few times. The rearrangement uses TRBV5-4 and TRBJ2-5, with 7 bases that match TRBD2. The junction had 4 bases not matched to a gene; V was cut back by 2 bases and J by 0 bases. The germline gives CDR1 SGHNT, CDR2 YYREEE (reference sequence). This CDR3 is 15 amino acids long. The CDR3 sequence is CASSFDSGYQETQYF. The CDR3 nucleotides read TGTGCCAGCAGCTTCGATAGCGGGTACCAAGAGACCCAGTACTTC.

The sample holds a few counts of this clone. J is TRBJ1-1 and V is TRBV7-2; D gene uncertain. CDR1 and CDR2 from the germline V gene are SGHTA and FQGNSA. V lost 5 bases and J lost 5, with 15 bases in between. This CDR3 contains 14 residues. The CDR3 region has the DNA TGTGCCAGCAGCCCCAGATACCAGGTGACTGAAGCTTTCTTT. This codes for CASSPRYQVTEAFF.

V is TRBV19 and J is TRBJ1-1; TRBD1 might be the D (6 bases). Germline values: CDR1 LNHDA, CDR2 SQIVND (reference sequence). The CDR3 is 14 amino acids. Trimming pared 3 bases from V and 4 bases from J, leaving 12 bases between. CDR3 DNA sequence: TGTGCCAGTAGTATCTCGGACAGTATCACTGAAGCTTTCTTT. It is translated as CASSISDSITEAFF.

This chain joins TRBV7-8 and TRBJ1-2; unclear D gene. With 3 bases removed from V and 4 bases from J, the gap between germline ends came to 15 bases. CDR3 length: 15 residues. Germline CDR1 SGHVS, CDR2 FQNEAQ. The CDR3 nucleotides are TGTGCCAGCAGCTTGGCGGGGAGATCTAGCTATGGCTACACCTTC. Protein: CASSLAGRSSYGYTF.

The chain has TRBV19 and TRBJ2-1, with a possible D match to TRBD2 (6 bases). Trimming pared 6 bases from V and 6 bases from J, leaving 15 bases between. The CDR3 is 14 amino acids. Germline V CDR1 and CDR2: LNHDA, SQIVND (reference sequence). The CDR3 here is CASRPREPLNEQFF. DNA of the CDR3: TGTGCCAGTAGGCCTCGGGAGCCCCTCAATGAGCAGTTCTTC.

This clone was seen a handful of times. V and J are TRBV24-1 and TRBJ2-1; no reliable D call. This CDR3 is built from 14 residues. Germline lookup yields CDR1 KGHDR and CDR2 SFDVKD. The ends were cut back, 0 bases at V and 4 bases at J, with 6 bases in the middle. For the CDR3, the DNA is TGTGCCACCAGTGATTTGTACAGTTACAATGAGCAGTTCTTC. Amino acids: CATSDLYSYNEQFF.

This clone was counted a few times. The V gene is TRBV5-4, the J gene TRBJ1-4; 7 bases are a match to TRBD1. The germline gives CDR1 SGHNT, CDR2 YYREEE (reference sequence). After removal of 3 bases from V and 8 bases from J, the junction contained 7 bases not matched to a gene. The length of the CDR3 is 14 residues. The CDR3 loop reads CASSSYRGGEKLFF. The CDR3 bases are TGTGCCAGCAGCTCCTACAGGGGAGGCGAAAAACTGTTTTTT.

This chain links TRBV9 with TRBJ2-1, with a weak D call TRBD1 (5 bases). V lost 4 bases, J lost 0 bases, and 11 bases lay in between. From germline, CDR1 is SGDLS and CDR2 YYNGEE. This CDR3 has 15 residues. The CDR3, as DNA: TGTGCCAGCAGCCAGACAGCGAGCTCCTACAATGAGCAGTTCTTC. Protein product: CASSQTASSYNEQFF. Together with reference TRBV9 and TRBJ2-1, the CDR3 gives the full variable domain: DSGVTQTPKHLITATGQRVTLRCSPRSGDLSVYWYQQSLDQGLQFLIQYYNGEERAKGNILERFSAQQFPDLHSELNLSSLELGDSALYFCASSQTASSYNEQFFGPGTRLTVL.

The chain carries TRBV5-5 and TRBJ2-7, with 11 bases lining up with TRBD1. Trimming removed 0 bases from V and 2 bases from J; junction bases left unmatched: 4. This CDR3 has 16 amino acids. The germline CDR1 and CDR2 sequences are SGHKS and YYEKEE (reference sequence). CDR3 region: CASSLGTGGLTYEQYF. The CDR3 DNA reads as TGTGCCAGCAGCTTGGGGACAGGGGGCTTGACCTACGAGCAGTACTTC.

This clone appeared many times. This chain links TRBV7-8 with TRBJ1-2; TRBD1 matches at 9 bases. Per germline, CDR1 SGHVS and CDR2 FQNEAQ. The CDR3 consists of 13 residues. V was pared by 5 bases and J by 4 bases, with 2 bases of the junction left unmatched. The DNA of the CDR3 is TGTGCCAGCAGCCCGACAGGGGGCTATGGCTACACCTTC. This translates into CASSPTGGYGYTF.

The chain recombines TRBV3-1 (or the pseudogene TRBV3-2) with TRBJ1-4; 11 bases map to TRBD1. Germline assignment: CDR1 LGHDT and CDR2 YNNKEL (reference sequence). V was clipped by 4 bases and J by 6 bases; unmatched bases: 4. The CDR3 loop spans 15 amino acids. CDR3 residues: CASSRWGQGDEKLFF. CDR3 sequence (DNA): TGTGCCAGCAGCCGTTGGGGACAGGGGGATGAAAAACTGTTTTTT.

J is TRBJ1-2 and V is TRBV5-4; 7 positions match TRBD1. The CDR3 runs to 14 residues. Losses at the gene ends were 3 bases for V and 6 bases for J; bases not matched to a gene: 8. Germline values: CDR1 SGHNT, CDR2 YYREEE (reference sequence). CDR3 region: CASSSRDRQDGYTF. CDR3 DNA sequence: TGTGCCAGCAGCTCCCGGGACAGACAGGATGGCTACACCTTC.